This T cell receptor (beta chain) was captured in a study of T cell responses to AZD1222 COVID-19 vaccine. Study-wide results and limits: Females outnumbered males among donors, who were mostly white British; clonal diversity was possibly underestimated.

Clones were sequenced by immunoSEQ multiplex PCR, and TCRdb holds only the in-frame ones, with some missing. The sample includes over 75,000 clones, roughly 87% seen only once; the top ten take around 2.2%. Comments on this clone: As yet, its antigen is unknown.

V dropped 5 bases and J dropped 3 bases, with 13 bases sitting between them. CDR3 size: 14 residues. Germline V CDR1 and CDR2: MNHEY, SMNVEV (reference sequence). The sequencing used peripheral blood, collected on day 0 of AZD1222 vaccination. This sequence was found in an adult in good health. The chain uses TRBV27 and TRBJ1-2; D is ambiguous. CDR3 loop: CASSPREDYYGYTF. DNA of the CDR3: TGTGCCAGCAGTCCCCGGGAGGACTACTATGGCTACACCTTC.